This entry lists 3 T cell receptor beta chains sequenced from one sample in a study of blood T cell repertoires in COVID-19 (dated by TCRdb to about 2020). The protocol used for the library was the immunoSEQ multiplex PCR assay. In its TCRdb copy, this immuneACCESS table keeps in-frame sequences only and misses some clones. Where compared with another copy, unresolved V genes explain less than half of these, and the others have no known cause. The table for this sample lists 150,000 to 250,000 clones; more than 65% of them were counted only once. Approximately 7.9% of the sample is taken by the ten largest. Sequenced sample: PBMCs or T cells enriched from blood (not recorded which). All receptors derive from a man aged 40-55 years who had recovered from COVID-19.

The rearrangement links TRBV7-2 to TRBJ1-6; 10 bases are shared with TRBD1. The length of the CDR3 is 13 residues. Germline trimming cut 11 bases from V and 8 bases from J; bases unmatched to any gene: 6. The germline V gene has CDR1 SGHTA and CDR2 FQGNSA. The CDR3 loop is CAGRQGAYSPLHF. The CDR3 DNA reads TGTGCCGGTAGACAGGGGGCTTATTCACCCCTCCACTTT.

This clone was picked up a small number of times. The rearrangement uses TRBV18 and TRBJ1-2; tentatively, D is TRBD1 (6 bases). Germline CDR1 is KGHSH and CDR2 is LQKENI. CDR3 length: 14 amino acids. Trimming took off 5 bases at V and 7 bases at J, with 17 bases between the two ends. CDR3: CASSFGEQGGGYTF. CDR3 coding DNA: TGTGCCAGCTCATTTGGCGAACAGGGTGGTGGCTACACCTTC.

In regard to this clone: Within the sample, other DNA sequences also encode this same CDR3. The chain employs TRBV18 and TRBJ1-1, with TRBD1 identical over 7 bases. V dropped 2 bases and J dropped 4; count of bases not matched to a gene: 4. Germline V CDR1 and CDR2: KGHSH, LQKENI. The CDR3 is made up of 14 amino acids. CDR3 in amino acids: CASSPDRAVTEAFF. The CDR3 coding sequence is TGTGCCAGCTCACCAGACAGGGCGGTCACTGAAGCTTTCTTT.